Below are 8 T cell receptor beta chains sequenced from a single sample in a study of blood T cell repertoires in COVID-19. Clones were sequenced by immunoSEQ multiplex PCR, and TCRdb holds only the in-frame ones, with some missing. The sample contains 90,000 to 120,000 clones, about 89% of which appear only once. Sequences were obtained from peripheral blood. The source of these receptors is a human donor in a cohort sampled during active COVID-19.

The chain recombines TRBV6-5 with TRBJ1-5; TRBD1 might be the D (5 bases). Trimming stripped 9 bases from V and 1 base from J, with 16 bases between. There are 15 residues in the CDR3. The V gene's germline CDR1 is MNHEY and CDR2 SVGAGI. Here the CDR3 DNA reads TGTGCCAGTTCCCCAGGGTCGTCAAGCAATCAGCCCCAGCATTTT. Translation: CASSPGSSSNQPQHF.

This chain links TRBV30 with TRBJ2-5, with TRBD1 matching 8 bases. V shed 2 bases, J shed 2 bases, and the junction held 10 bases outside the gene matches. The CDR3 consists of 16 residues. Per germline, CDR1 GTSNPN and CDR2 SVGIG (reference sequence). The CDR3 DNA is TGTGCCTGGAGTCCCGGGACAGGTCCCCTACAAGAGACCCAGTACTTC. Its protein is CAWSPGTGPLQETQYF.

The chain combines TRBV28 with TRBJ2-4; 7 nucleotides match TRBD1. The V and J ends lost 7 bases and 6 bases, in that order; junction bases with no gene match: 12. Germline V lookup: CDR1 MDHEN, CDR2 SYDVKM. The CDR3 runs 15 residues. The CDR3 bases are TGTGCCAGCACCCGGACTGACAGGGATACAAACATTCAGTACTTC. It specifies CASTRTDRDTNIQYF.

V gene TRBV7-9 combines with J gene TRBJ2-1; 10 bases align to TRBD2. This CDR3 contains 19 residues. From germline, CDR1 is SEHNR and CDR2 FQNEAQ (reference sequence). Trimming cost V 5 bases and J 2 bases; bases outside gene matches: 15. CDR3 nucleotide sequence: TGTGCCAGCAGCCCAGCGGCTAGCGGGGGTCTCGTTACCTACAATGAGCAGTTCTTC. Translation: CASSPAASGGLVTYNEQFF.

This clone has more than one count but fewer than ten. This chain uses TRBV28 with TRBJ2-7; 7 nucleotides agree with TRBD2. Per germline, CDR1 MDHEN and CDR2 SYDVKM. The CDR3 sequence is 16 residues long. Losses at the gene ends were 3 bases for V and 4 bases for J; bases not matched to a gene: 12. The CDR3 spells CASSFPVLAEPYEQYF. The CDR3 DNA reads TGTGCCAGCAGTTTCCCTGTTCTAGCGGAACCTTACGAGCAGTACTTC. Full variable domain (missing parts from reference TRBV28 and TRBJ2-7): DVKVTQSSRYLVKRTGEKVFLECVQDMDHENMFWYRQDPGLGLRLIYFSYDVKMKEKGDIPEGYSVSREKKERFSLILESASTNQTSMYLCASSFPVLAEPYEQYFGPGTRLTVT.

V is TRBV4-3 and J is TRBJ1-2, with D possibly being TRBD1 (5 bases). Germline V CDR1 and CDR2: LGHNA, YSLEER. The CDR3 extends over 16 amino acids. V shed 4 bases and J shed 7 bases, with 22 bases lying between them. CDR3 in amino acids: CASSLTQGPPLLGYTF. DNA for the CDR3: TGCGCCAGCAGCCTTACCCAGGGCCCCCCTCTGCTTGGCTACACCTTC.

The rearrangement uses TRBV9 and TRBJ1-4; D not certain. Germline V gives CDR1 SGDLS, CDR2 YYNGEE. The V gene lost 0 bases and the J gene lost 6 bases, with 12 bases spanning the gap. The CDR3 runs to 15 residues. CDR3 coding DNA: TGTGCCAGCAGCGTAGGGACGGGAGAGTATGAAAAACTGTTTTTT. This encodes CASSVGTGEYEKLFF.

This sequence joins TRBV1 and TRBJ2-7; the DNA was not compared with TRBD2, the D call given in the table. TRBV1 is deemed a pseudogene. CDR3 length equals 16 residues. Written as DNA, the CDR3 is TGCACCAGCAGCCAAGAATATGCGAGCGCGCCCTACGAGCAGTACTTC. This translates into CTSSQEYASAPYEQYF.